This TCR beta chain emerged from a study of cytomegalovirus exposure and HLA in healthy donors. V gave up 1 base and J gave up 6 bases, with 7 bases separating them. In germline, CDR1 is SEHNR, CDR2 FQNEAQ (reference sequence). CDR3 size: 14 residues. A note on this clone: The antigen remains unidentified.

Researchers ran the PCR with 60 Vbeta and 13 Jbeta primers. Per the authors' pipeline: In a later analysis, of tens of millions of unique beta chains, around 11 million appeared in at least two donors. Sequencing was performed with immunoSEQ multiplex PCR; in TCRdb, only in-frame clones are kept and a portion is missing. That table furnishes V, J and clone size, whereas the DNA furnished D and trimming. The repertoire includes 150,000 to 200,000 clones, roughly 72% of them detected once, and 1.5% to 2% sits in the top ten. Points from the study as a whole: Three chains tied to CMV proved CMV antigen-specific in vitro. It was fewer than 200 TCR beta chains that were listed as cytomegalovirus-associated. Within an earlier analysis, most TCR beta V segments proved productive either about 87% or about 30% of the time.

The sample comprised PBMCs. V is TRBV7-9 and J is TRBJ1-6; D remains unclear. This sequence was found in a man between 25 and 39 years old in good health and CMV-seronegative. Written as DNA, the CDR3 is TGTGCCAGCAGCTTAGACAGCTTTAATTCACCCCTCCACTTT. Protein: CASSLDSFNSPLHF.